This entry lists 25 T cell receptor beta chains sequenced from one sample in a study of blood T cell repertoires in COVID-19. Sequenced by immunoSEQ multiplex PCR; TCRdb stores in-frame clones only, minus some. The sample includes about 60,000 clones, about four fifths of them seen just once. Sequencing used PBMCs or T cells enriched from blood (not recorded which). The receptors originated from a woman between 40 and 55 years old with acute COVID-19.

This sequence joins TRBV2 and TRBJ1-2; 9 bases are a match to TRBD1. Germline CDR1 and CDR2: SNHLY and FYNNEI. J was trimmed by 1 base and V by 7 bases; bases with no gene match: 7. The CDR3 is 15 amino acids. CDR3 sequence reads: CASMDRGELNYGYTF. CDR3 sequence (DNA): TGTGCCAGCATGGACAGGGGTGAACTTAACTATGGCTACACCTTC.

This clone was seen a few times. This rearrangement joins TRBV5-1 to TRBJ1-2; the match to TRBD1 covers 9 bases. Trimming took 0 bases from V and 7 from J; bases not matched to a gene: 4. Germline values: CDR1 SGHRS, CDR2 YFSETQ. The CDR3 has 14 amino acids. CDR3 in amino acids: CASSLAATGGGYTF. The CDR3 DNA reads as TGCGCCAGCAGCTTGGCGGCGACAGGGGGTGGCTACACCTTC.

This chain links TRBV19 with TRBJ1-5; 9 bases are a match to TRBD1. Germline assignment: CDR1 LNHDA and CDR2 SQIVND (reference sequence). V was clipped by 7 bases and J by 7 bases; unmatched bases: 8. This CDR3 contains 14 residues. The CDR3 here is CASTKQGAGQPQHF. CDR3 nucleotides: TGTGCCAGTACCAAACAGGGGGCGGGACAGCCCCAGCATTTT.

This clone occurred once. This sequence joins TRBV3-1 (or the pseudogene TRBV3-2) and TRBJ1-1; D possibly corresponds to TRBD1 (5 bases). The CDR3 runs 12 residues. V lost 4 bases, J lost 11 bases, and 14 bases lay in between. CDR1 LGHDT and CDR2 YNNKEL come from the germline V gene (reference sequence). Written as DNA, the CDR3 is TGTGCCAGCAGCCCCGAAGGGACTGTCGCTTTCTTT. It codes for CASSPEGTVAFF.

By share, this clone counts as medium-sized. The CDR3 sequence is CASSFWDNNQQETQYF. The CDR3 nucleotides read TGTGCCAGCAGCTTCTGGGACAATAATCAACAAGAGACCCAGTACTTC. V gene TRBV11-2 combines with J gene TRBJ2-5, with D perhaps TRBD1 (6 bases). This CDR3 has 16 amino acids. V dropped 3 bases and J dropped 2 bases, with 16 bases sitting between them. Germline assignment: CDR1 SGHAT and CDR2 FQNNGV.

This clone has just a few counts. This chain uses TRBV3-1 (or the pseudogene TRBV3-2) with TRBJ1-5, with D possibly TRBD1 on 5 matching bases. Per germline, CDR1 LGHDT and CDR2 YNNKEL (reference sequence). V shed 0 bases and J shed 2 bases, with 17 bases lying between them. The CDR3 contains 18 residues. The CDR3 DNA reads TGTGCCAGCAGCCAAGAGCTTCTTGGGGAACAGGGCAATCAGCCCCAGCATTTT. This gives the protein CASSQELLGEQGNQPQHF.

The chain carries TRBV28 and TRBJ1-1; D perhaps matches TRBD1 (6 bases). This CDR3 is built from 14 residues. V dropped 6 bases and J dropped 7 bases, with 18 bases sitting between them. Germline CDR1 MDHEN, CDR2 SYDVKM. CDR3 in amino acids: CASSQYGTPDEAFF. In DNA, the CDR3 is TGTGCCAGCAGCCAGTACGGGACACCGGATGAAGCTTTCTTT.

In this sample, this clone turned up a few times. The CDR3 DNA reads TGTGCCAGCAGTAACGAACTTGAAGCTTTCTTT. It translates to CASSNELEAFF. This sequence joins TRBV12-3 or TRBV12-4 and TRBJ1-1; D uncertain. Trimming shortened V by 5 bases and J by 7 bases, and 8 bases separated the two germline ends. The CDR3 spans 11 residues.

Notes on this clone: The same CDR3 can be traced to other DNA sequences in this sample. The chain combines TRBV11-2 with TRBJ1-3; TRBD1 agrees at 8 bases. The CDR3 loop spans 15 amino acids. J gave up 0 bases and V 5 bases, and 3 bases lay outside the gene matches. Germline V gene data show CDR1 as SGHAT and CDR2 as FQNNGV. The CDR3, as DNA: TGTGCCAGCAGCCCTACAGGGGGCTCTGGAAACACCATATATTTT. Amino acid sequence: CASSPTGGSGNTIYF.

This clone was found a few times. The rearrangement joins TRBV24-1 to TRBJ2-3; TRBD1 is a possible D gene (6 bases). Trimming took 9 bases from V and 2 from J, leaving 14 bases between them. This CDR3 comprises 14 residues. CDR1 and CDR2 (germline): KGHDR, SFDVKD. The CDR3 nucleotides read TGTGCCACCGGGGAGACAGGTCCCACAGATACGCAGTATTTT. It translates to CATGETGPTDTQYF.

The V and J genes are TRBV28 and TRBJ1-5, with TRBD1 matching over 7 bases. V gave up 6 bases and J gave up 0 bases; unmatched junction bases: 11. Germline values: CDR1 MDHEN, CDR2 SYDVKM. The CDR3 totals 17 residues. The CDR3 protein is CASSTDRRGTSNQPQHF. The CDR3, as DNA: TGTGCCAGCAGCACGGACAGGAGAGGCACTAGCAATCAGCCCCAGCATTTT.

The rearrangement joins TRBV3-1 (or the pseudogene TRBV3-2) to TRBJ1-1, with D perhaps TRBD1 (6 bases). There are 14 residues in the CDR3. Trimming cost V 6 bases and J 1 base, with 12 bases left between them. The germline V gene encodes CDR1 LGHDT and CDR2 YNNKEL (reference sequence). This CDR3 reads CASSLTGRNTEAFF. The CDR3 coding sequence is TGTGCCAGCAGTCTAACAGGGAGGAACACTGAAGCTTTCTTT.

The chain employs TRBV18 and TRBJ2-7; D is ambiguous. CDR1 and CDR2 (germline): KGHSH, LQKENI. CDR3 length equals 13 residues. Trimming cost V 2 bases and J 5 bases, with 10 bases left between them. Here the CDR3 reads CASSPYGDDEQYF. Here the CDR3 DNA reads TGTGCCAGCTCACCATATGGAGACGACGAGCAGTACTTC.

V usage is TRBV9 and J usage is TRBJ1-4; 9 bases fit TRBD1. After removal of 4 bases from V and 5 bases from J, the junction contained 6 bases not matched to a gene. Germline V gene lookup returns CDR1 SGDLS and CDR2 YYNGEE. The CDR3 contains 15 residues. In DNA, the CDR3 is TGTGCCAGCAGCAGGGCTGGGACAGGGAATGAAAAACTGTTTTTT. It translates to CASSRAGTGNEKLFF.

CDR3 amino acids: CASSPSGARNTEAFF. As DNA, the CDR3 is TGTGCCAGCAGCCCTAGTGGAGCGAGGAACACTGAAGCTTTCTTT. The chain joins TRBV14 to TRBJ1-1; D remains unclear. V lost 4 bases to trimming and J lost 1 base, with 13 bases between them. The V gene's germline CDR1 is SGHDN and CDR2 FVKESK. The CDR3 is made up of 15 amino acids.

J is TRBJ2-7 and V is TRBV25-1, with D tentatively TRBD2 (5 bases). Looked up from germline, CDR1 is MGHDK and CDR2 is SYGVNS. Trimming left V 2 bases short and J 5 bases short, with 10 bases between. The CDR3 is made up of 13 amino acids. In DNA, the CDR3 is TGTGCCAGCAGTGAAACTAGGTCCCACGAGCAGTACTTC. Translation gives CASSETRSHEQYF.

The CDR3 sequence is CASSTSGGRIYTEAFF. DNA of the CDR3: TGTGCCAGTAGCACCAGTGGGGGCAGGATATACACTGAAGCTTTCTTT. V gene TRBV19 combines with J gene TRBJ1-1, with D possibly being TRBD1 (6 bases). V was trimmed by 6 bases and J by 3 bases, leaving 20 bases between them. Germline V lookup: CDR1 LNHDA, CDR2 SQIVND (reference sequence). CDR3 length: 16 residues.

The V gene is TRBV28, the J gene TRBJ1-4; D is unresolved. V was clipped by 3 bases and J by 7 bases, with 12 bases between them. This CDR3 comprises 14 residues. The germline V gene has CDR1 MDHEN and CDR2 SYDVKM. CDR3 nucleotide sequence: TGTGCCAGCAGTTTGTTCGGGGAGTCTGAAAAACTGTTTTTT. Amino acid sequence: CASSLFGESEKLFF.

This chain links TRBV19 with TRBJ2-5; 9 bases align to TRBD1. From germline, CDR1 is LNHDA and CDR2 SQIVND (reference sequence). V shed 5 bases and J 2 bases; nucleotides not matched to a gene: 3. This CDR3 contains 14 residues. The CDR3 sequence: CASSGDRVQETQYF. In DNA form, the CDR3 reads TGTGCCAGTAGTGGGGACAGGGTACAAGAGACCCAGTACTTC.

V usage is TRBV4-2 and J usage is TRBJ1-5; D remains ambiguous. Germline-derived CDR1 and CDR2 are LGHNA and YNFKEQ. The CDR3 is made up of 13 amino acids. Between the trimmed V and J ends, which lost 1 base and 14 bases, there was a span of 15 bases. As DNA, the CDR3 is TGTGCCAGCAGCCAAGGCCTTGGGAGTAGGGAGCATTTT. This gives the protein CASSQGLGSREHF.

The V gene is TRBV6-5, the J gene TRBJ1-2; D is perhaps TRBD1 (6 bases). Germline V lookup: CDR1 MNHEY, CDR2 SVGAGI. This CDR3 is 14 amino acids long. V was clipped by 2 bases and J by 0 bases, with 7 bases between them. The CDR3 nucleotides read TGTGCCAGCAGTTACACAGGGCCTAACTATGGCTACACCTTC. This sequence encodes CASSYTGPNYGYTF.

V gene TRBV7-2 combines with J gene TRBJ2-1, with 10 bases that match TRBD2. CDR3 length equals 15 residues. The ends lost 5 bases at V and 4 bases at J; junction bases unmatched: 5. The germline V gene encodes CDR1 SGHTA and CDR2 FQGNSA. The CDR3 protein is CASSLPGLAYNEQFF. The CDR3, as DNA: TGTGCCAGCAGCCTGCCGGGACTAGCGTACAATGAGCAGTTCTTC.

The CDR3 DNA reads as TGCGCCAGCAGCTCCGGACTAGCGGGAACCGCAGATACGCAGTATTTT. This gives the protein CASSSGLAGTADTQYF. This chain connects TRBV5-1 to TRBJ2-3; 12 bases are shared with TRBD2. CDR1 and CDR2 (germline): SGHRS, YFSETQ. With 3 bases clipped from V and 4 bases from J, the junction kept 6 bases outside the gene matches. This CDR3 is built from 16 residues.

This chain joins TRBV28 and TRBJ1-2; D possibly corresponds to TRBD1 (6 bases). This CDR3 comprises 13 residues. V shed 3 bases and J shed 10 bases, with 15 bases lying between them. Germline V gene lookup returns CDR1 MDHEN and CDR2 SYDVKM. For the CDR3, the DNA is TGTGCCAGCAGTTTCGGGACACCGCTCGACTACACCTTC. The encoded protein is CASSFGTPLDYTF.

The chain employs TRBV28 and TRBJ1-6, with a weak D call TRBD1 (5 bases). CDR3 length: 14 amino acids. CDR1 is MDHEN, CDR2 SYDVKM, per germline. Trimming removed 10 bases at V and 6 bases at J, with 16 bases between. The CDR3: CATWTRRSNSPLHF. The CDR3 nucleotides are TGTGCCACCTGGACAAGGCGGAGTAATTCACCCCTCCACTTT.